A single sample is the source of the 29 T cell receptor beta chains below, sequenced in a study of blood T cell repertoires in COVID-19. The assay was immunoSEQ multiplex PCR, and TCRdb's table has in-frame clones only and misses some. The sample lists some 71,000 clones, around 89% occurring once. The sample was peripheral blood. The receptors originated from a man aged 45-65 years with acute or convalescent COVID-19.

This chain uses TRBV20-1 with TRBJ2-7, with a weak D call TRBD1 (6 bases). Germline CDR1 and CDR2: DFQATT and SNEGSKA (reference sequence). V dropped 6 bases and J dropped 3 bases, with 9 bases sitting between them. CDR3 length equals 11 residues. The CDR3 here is CSAGDNYEQYF. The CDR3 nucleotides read TGCAGTGCGGGGGACAACTACGAGCAGTACTTC.

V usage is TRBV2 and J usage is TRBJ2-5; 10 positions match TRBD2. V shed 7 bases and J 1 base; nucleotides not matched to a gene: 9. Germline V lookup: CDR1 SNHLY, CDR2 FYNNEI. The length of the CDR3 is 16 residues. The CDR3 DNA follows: TGTGCCAGCACTTGGGCTAGCGGGAGTGCCCAAGAGACCCAGTACTTC. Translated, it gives CASTWASGSAQETQYF. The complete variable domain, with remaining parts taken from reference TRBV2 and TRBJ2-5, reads EPEVTQTPSHQVTQMGQEVILRCVPISNHLYFYWYRQILGQKVEFLVSFYNNEISEKSEIFDDQFSVERPDGSNFTLKIRSTKLEDSAMYFCASTWASGSAQETQYFGPGTRLLVL.

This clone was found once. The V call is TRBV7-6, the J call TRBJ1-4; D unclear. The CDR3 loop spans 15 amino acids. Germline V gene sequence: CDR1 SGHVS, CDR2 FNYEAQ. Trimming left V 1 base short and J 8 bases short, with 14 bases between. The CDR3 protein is CASSLEAAVFEKLFF. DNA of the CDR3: TGTGCCAGCAGCTTAGAGGCGGCGGTTTTCGAAAAACTGTTTTTT.

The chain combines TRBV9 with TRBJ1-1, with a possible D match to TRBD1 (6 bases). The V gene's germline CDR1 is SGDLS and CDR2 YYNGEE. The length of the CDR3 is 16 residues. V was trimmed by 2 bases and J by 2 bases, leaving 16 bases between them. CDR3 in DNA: TGTGCCAGCAGCGTTACGGACAGAGAACTAAACACTGAAGCTTTCTTT. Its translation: CASSVTDRELNTEAFF.

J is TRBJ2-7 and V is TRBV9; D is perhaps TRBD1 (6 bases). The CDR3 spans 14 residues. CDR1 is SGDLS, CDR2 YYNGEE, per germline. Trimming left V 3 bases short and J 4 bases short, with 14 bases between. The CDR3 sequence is CASSAGDKRYEQYF. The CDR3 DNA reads TGTGCCAGCAGCGCCGGGGACAAGAGATACGAGCAGTACTTC.

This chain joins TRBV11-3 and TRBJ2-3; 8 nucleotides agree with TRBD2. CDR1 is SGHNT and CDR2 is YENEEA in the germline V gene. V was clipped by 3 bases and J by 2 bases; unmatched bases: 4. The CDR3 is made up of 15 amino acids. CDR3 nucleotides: TGTGCCAGCAGCTTGACGCGGGAGGTCACAGATACGCAGTATTTT. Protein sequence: CASSLTREVTDTQYF.

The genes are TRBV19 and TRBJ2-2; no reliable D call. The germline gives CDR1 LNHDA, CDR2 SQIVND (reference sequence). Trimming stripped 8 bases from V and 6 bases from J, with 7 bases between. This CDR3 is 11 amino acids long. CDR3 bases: TGTGCCAGTGGGCCGCCCGGGGAGCTGTTTTTT. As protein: CASGPPGELFF.

The CDR3 spells CASSLVGRVGNQPQHF. DNA of the CDR3: TGTGCCAGCAGTTTGGTGGGCAGGGTAGGCAATCAGCCCCAGCATTTT. J is TRBJ1-5 and V is TRBV27, with D perhaps TRBD1 (5 bases). This CDR3 has 16 amino acids. Looked up from germline, CDR1 is MNHEY and CDR2 is SMNVEV (reference sequence). V was cut by 3 bases and J by 2 bases, with 14 bases left in between.

The CDR3 DNA follows: TGTGCCAGCACACAGTCAGGGGGCTCCGGGGAGCTGTTTTTT. This translates into CASTQSGGSGELFF. The rearrangement uses TRBV7-9 and TRBJ2-2; 8 bases are a match to TRBD1. The ends lost 7 bases at V and 6 bases at J; junction bases unmatched: 7. Germline lookup yields CDR1 SEHNR and CDR2 FQNEAQ (reference sequence). The length of the CDR3 is 14 residues.

The CDR3 region has the DNA TGTGCCAGCAGCCGGACAGGGGGCAATCAGCCCCAGCATTTT. Protein: CASSRTGGNQPQHF. The chain joins TRBV11-2 to TRBJ1-5, with TRBD1 identical over 9 bases. V lost 5 bases and J lost 2; bases outside the gene matches: 1. Germline lookup yields CDR1 SGHAT and CDR2 FQNNGV. The CDR3 is 14 amino acids.

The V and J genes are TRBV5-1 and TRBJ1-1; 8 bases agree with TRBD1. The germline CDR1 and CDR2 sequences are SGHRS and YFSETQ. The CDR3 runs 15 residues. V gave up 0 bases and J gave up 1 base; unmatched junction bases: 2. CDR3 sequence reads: CASSLDGQGNTEAFF. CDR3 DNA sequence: TGCGCCAGCAGCTTGGACGGACAGGGGAACACTGAAGCTTTCTTT.

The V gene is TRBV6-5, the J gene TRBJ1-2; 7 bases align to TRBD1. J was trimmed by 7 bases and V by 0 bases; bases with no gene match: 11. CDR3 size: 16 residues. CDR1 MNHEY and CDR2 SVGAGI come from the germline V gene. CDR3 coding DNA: TGTGCCAGCAGTTACTCGAAGACTGGGACAGCCTCTGGCTACACCTTC. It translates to CASSYSKTGTASGYTF.

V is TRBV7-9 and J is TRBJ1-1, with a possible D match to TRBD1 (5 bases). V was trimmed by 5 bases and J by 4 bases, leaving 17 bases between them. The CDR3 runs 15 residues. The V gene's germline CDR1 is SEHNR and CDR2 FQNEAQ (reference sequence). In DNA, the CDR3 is TGTGCCAGCAGCCGACCAGGGCTCTCTATCACTGAAGCTTTCTTT. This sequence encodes CASSRPGLSITEAFF.

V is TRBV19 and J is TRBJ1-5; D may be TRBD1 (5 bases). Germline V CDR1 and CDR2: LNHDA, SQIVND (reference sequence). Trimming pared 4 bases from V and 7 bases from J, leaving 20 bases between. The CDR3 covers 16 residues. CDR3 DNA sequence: TGTGCCAGTAGTACCCAGTCAGGAGGGGCGGGCCAGCCCCAGCATTTT. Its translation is CASSTQSGGAGQPQHF.

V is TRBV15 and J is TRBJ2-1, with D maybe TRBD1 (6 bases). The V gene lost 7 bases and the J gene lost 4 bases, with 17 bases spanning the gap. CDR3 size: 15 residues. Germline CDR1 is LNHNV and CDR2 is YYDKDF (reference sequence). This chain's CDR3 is CATTNRDTGYNEQFF. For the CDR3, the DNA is TGTGCCACCACGAACCGGGACACTGGATACAATGAGCAGTTCTTC.

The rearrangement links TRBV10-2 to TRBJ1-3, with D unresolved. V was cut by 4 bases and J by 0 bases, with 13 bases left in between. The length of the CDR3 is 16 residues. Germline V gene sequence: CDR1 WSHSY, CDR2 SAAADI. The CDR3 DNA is TGCGCCAGCAGTGTAGAGTCACCTAGCTCTGGAAACACCATATATTTT. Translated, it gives CASSVESPSSGNTIYF.

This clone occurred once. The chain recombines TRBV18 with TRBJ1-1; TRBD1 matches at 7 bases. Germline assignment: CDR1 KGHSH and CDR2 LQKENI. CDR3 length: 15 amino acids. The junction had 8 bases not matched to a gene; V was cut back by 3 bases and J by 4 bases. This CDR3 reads CASSPGPGQATEAFF. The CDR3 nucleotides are TGTGCCAGCTCACCGGGGCCAGGACAGGCCACTGAAGCTTTCTTT.

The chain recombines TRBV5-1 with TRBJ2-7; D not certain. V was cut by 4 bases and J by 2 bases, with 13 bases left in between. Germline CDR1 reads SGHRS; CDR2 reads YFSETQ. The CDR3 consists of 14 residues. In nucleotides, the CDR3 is TGCGCCAGCAGCCCCTACCAAACGGCCTACGAGCAGTACTTC. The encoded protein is CASSPYQTAYEQYF.

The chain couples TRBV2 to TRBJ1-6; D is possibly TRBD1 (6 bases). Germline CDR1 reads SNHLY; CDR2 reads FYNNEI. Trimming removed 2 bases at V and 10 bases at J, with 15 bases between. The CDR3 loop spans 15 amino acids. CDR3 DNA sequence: TGTGCCAGCAGTGAACTGTGGCAGGGGAAATCACCCCTCCACTTT. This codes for CASSELWQGKSPLHF.

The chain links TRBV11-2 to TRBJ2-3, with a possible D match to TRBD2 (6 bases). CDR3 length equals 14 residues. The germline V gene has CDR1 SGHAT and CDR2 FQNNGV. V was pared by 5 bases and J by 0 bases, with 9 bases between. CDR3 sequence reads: CASSQTRSTDTQYF. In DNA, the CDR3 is TGTGCCAGCAGCCAGACTAGAAGCACAGATACGCAGTATTTT.

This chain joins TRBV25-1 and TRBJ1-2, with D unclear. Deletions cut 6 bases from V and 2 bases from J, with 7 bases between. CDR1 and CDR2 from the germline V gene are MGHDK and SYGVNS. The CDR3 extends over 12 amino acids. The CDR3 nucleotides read TGTGCCAGCAGCCGGGAAAACTATGGCTACACCTTC. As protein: CASSRENYGYTF.

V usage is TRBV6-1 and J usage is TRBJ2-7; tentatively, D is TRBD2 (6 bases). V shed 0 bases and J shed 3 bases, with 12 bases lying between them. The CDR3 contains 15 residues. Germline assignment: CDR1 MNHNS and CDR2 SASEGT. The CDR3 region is CASSEAFREVYEQYF. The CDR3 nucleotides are TGTGCCAGCAGTGAAGCGTTCAGGGAGGTCTACGAGCAGTACTTC.

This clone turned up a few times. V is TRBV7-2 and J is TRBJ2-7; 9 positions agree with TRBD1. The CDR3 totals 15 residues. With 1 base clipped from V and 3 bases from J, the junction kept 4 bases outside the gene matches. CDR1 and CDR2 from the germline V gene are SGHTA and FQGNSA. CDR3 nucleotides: TGTGCCAGCAGCTTAGAGGGGACAGGGAACTACGAGCAGTACTTC. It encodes CASSLEGTGNYEQYF.

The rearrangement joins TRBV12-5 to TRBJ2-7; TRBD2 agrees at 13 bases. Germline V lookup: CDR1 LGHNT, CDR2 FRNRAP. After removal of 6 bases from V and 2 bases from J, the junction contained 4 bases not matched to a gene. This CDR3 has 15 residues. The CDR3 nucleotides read TGTGCTAGTGGACCCGGGACTAGCGGGACCTACGAGCAGTACTTC. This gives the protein CASGPGTSGTYEQYF.

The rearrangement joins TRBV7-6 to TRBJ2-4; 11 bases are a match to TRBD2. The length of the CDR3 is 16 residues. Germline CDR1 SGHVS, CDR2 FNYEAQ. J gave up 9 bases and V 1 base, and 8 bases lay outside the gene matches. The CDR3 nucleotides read TGTGCCAGCAGCTTAGTAGCGGGAGGGCCTTCGGTCATTCAGTACTTC. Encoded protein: CASSLVAGGPSVIQYF. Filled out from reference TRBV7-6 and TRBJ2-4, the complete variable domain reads GAGVSQSPRYKVTKRGQDVALRCDPISGHVSLYWYRQALGQGPEFLTYFNYEAQQDKSGLPNDRFSAERPEGSISTLTIQRTEQRDSAMYRCASSLVAGGPSVIQYFGAGTRLSVL.

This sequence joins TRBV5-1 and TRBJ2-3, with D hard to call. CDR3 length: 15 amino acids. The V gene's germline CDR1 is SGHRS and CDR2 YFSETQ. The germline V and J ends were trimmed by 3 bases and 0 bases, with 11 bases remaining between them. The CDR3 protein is CASSSDFKSTDTQYF. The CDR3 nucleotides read TGCGCCAGCAGCTCCGACTTCAAGAGCACAGATACGCAGTATTTT.

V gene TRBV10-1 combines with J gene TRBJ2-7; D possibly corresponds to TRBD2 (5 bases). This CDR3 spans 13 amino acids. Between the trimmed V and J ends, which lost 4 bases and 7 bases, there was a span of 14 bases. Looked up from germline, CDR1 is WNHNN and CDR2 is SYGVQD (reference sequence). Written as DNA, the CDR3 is TGCGCCAGCAGTGTATCCCCGGGGTGGGAGCAGTACTTC. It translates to CASSVSPGWEQYF.

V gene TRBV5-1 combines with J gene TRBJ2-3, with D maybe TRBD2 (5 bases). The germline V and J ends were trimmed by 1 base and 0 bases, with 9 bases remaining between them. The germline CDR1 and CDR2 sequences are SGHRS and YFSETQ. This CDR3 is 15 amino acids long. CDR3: CASSLQWTSTDTQYF. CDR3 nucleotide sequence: TGCGCCAGCAGCTTGCAGTGGACTAGCACAGATACGCAGTATTTT.

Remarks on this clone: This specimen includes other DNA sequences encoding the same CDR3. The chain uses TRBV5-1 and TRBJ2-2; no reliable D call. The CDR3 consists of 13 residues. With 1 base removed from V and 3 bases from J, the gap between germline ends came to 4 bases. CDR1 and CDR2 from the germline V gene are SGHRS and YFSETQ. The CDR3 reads CASSLRDTGELFF. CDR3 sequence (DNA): TGCGCCAGCAGCTTGCGCGACACCGGGGAGCTGTTTTTT.